The T cell receptor beta chain under discussion was sequenced for a study of CD8+ T cells in alopecia areata. General study findings and limits: Sequencing of scalp samples also captures resident alphabeta T cells of normal skin.

The table lists this clone with many counts. What it recognizes is unknown. Gene names denote mouse genes. The CDR3 end lies 4 residues beyond the end of the read and is filled in from the germline J gene. Following extraction, RNA underwent reverse transcription to cDNA, which served as the sequencing template. Sequencing used immunoSEQ multiplex PCR; TCRdb keeps in-frame clones, though not all of them. Altogether 1,500 to 2,000 clones were found in the sample, and no singletons occur. CDR1 and CDR2 (germline): NSHNY, SYGAGN. The length of the CDR3 is 16 residues. The V and J ends lost 1 base and 3 bases, in that order; junction bases with no gene match: 6.

The sample comprised lesional skin. The TCR sequence derives from a C3H/HeJ mouse with alopecia areata. MHC haplotype of the strain: H2-k. V usage is TRBV13-1 and J usage is TRBJ2-1; TRBD2 agrees at 8 bases. The CDR3 protein is CASSDPGGRPYAEQFF. Partial CDR3 DNA: TGTGCCAGCAGTGATCCGGGGGGGCGCCCCTATGCT.